The 19 T cell receptor beta chains reported below all come from one sample, sequenced in a study of T cell responses to AZD1222 COVID-19 vaccine. Sequencing was performed with immunoSEQ multiplex PCR; in TCRdb, only in-frame clones are kept and a portion is missing. The sample includes fewer than 150,000 clones, around 92% of them seen just once. The specimen comprised peripheral blood, sampled 28 days after the second AZD1222 dose. These receptors came from an adult who received the AZD1222 COVID-19 vaccine.

The gene calls are TRBV6-5 and TRBJ1-6, with D possibly matching TRBD1 (5 bases). CDR3 length: 15 amino acids. The V end was cut by 6 bases, the J end by 5 bases, with 14 bases between. Germline loops: CDR1 MNHEY, CDR2 SVGAGI. As DNA, the CDR3 is TGTGCCAGCAGATACGAGACAGCAAATAATTCACCCCTCCACTTT. This encodes CASRYETANNSPLHF.

The V and J genes are TRBV28 and TRBJ1-1; D gene unclear. Trimming removed 2 bases at V and 7 bases at J, with 8 bases between. Germline V CDR1 and CDR2: MDHEN, SYDVKM. The CDR3 is made up of 12 amino acids. CDR3 sequence: CASSLGKGEAFF. CDR3 in DNA: TGTGCCAGCAGTTTAGGAAAGGGTGAAGCTTTCTTT.

The V and J genes are TRBV5-1 and TRBJ1-4; weak D call: TRBD1 (6 bases). Per germline, CDR1 SGHRS and CDR2 YFSETQ. V lost 2 bases, J lost 8 bases, and 16 bases lay in between. CDR3 length equals 15 residues. CDR3 loop: CASSLGGTSSEKLFF. The CDR3 region has the DNA TGCGCCAGCAGCTTAGGGGGGACGAGTTCCGAAAAACTGTTTTTT.

This chain connects TRBV5-1 to TRBJ1-3; D unclear. Trimming removed 4 bases at V and 0 bases at J, with 11 bases between. The CDR3 has 15 amino acids. The germline V gene encodes CDR1 SGHRS and CDR2 YFSETQ. CDR3 in amino acids: CASSPAGFSGNTIYF. DNA of the CDR3: TGCGCCAGCAGCCCCGCCGGATTCTCTGGAAACACCATATATTTT. The variable domain in full, with the rest retrieved from reference TRBV5-1 and TRBJ1-3, is KAGVTQTPRYLIKTRGQQVTLSCSPISGHRSVSWYQQTPGQGLQFLFEYFSETQRNKGNFPGRFSGRQFSNSRSEMNVSTLELGDSALYLCASSPAGFSGNTIYFGEGSWLTVV.

The J gene is TRBJ2-2, the V gene TRBV19, with 10 nucleotides matching TRBD2. CDR3 size: 17 residues. The germline V gene has CDR1 LNHDA and CDR2 SQIVND (reference sequence). V lost 4 bases and J lost 4; bases outside the gene matches: 9. CDR3 DNA: TGTGCCAGTAGTACCTCGAAGGGACTAGCGCGCACCGGGGAGCTGTTTTTT. Translating gives CASSTSKGLARTGELFF.

This clone occurred a few times. Other DNA sequences in the same sample also yield this CDR3. The chain is built from TRBV11-2 and TRBJ1-5; TRBD1 might be the D (6 bases). CDR3 length: 14 residues. V lost 0 bases and J 7 bases, leaving 10 bases between the germline ends. Germline V gene data show CDR1 as SGHAT and CDR2 as FQNNGV. In DNA, the CDR3 is TGTGCCAGCAGCTTAGATGGGGGGGGCCAGCCCCAGCATTTT. The encoded protein is CASSLDGGGQPQHF.

The chain uses TRBV10-3 and TRBJ1-2, with 7 bases matching TRBD1. This CDR3 spans 17 amino acids. V gave up 7 bases and J gave up 2 bases; unmatched junction bases: 16. Per the germline V gene, CDR1 is ENHRY and CDR2 is SYGVKD. CDR3 coding DNA: TGTGCCATCACTGGGTTTGGGAAGGGGGCAAGAAACTATGGCTACACCTTC. Amino acids: CAITGFGKGARNYGYTF.

V usage is TRBV6-1 and J usage is TRBJ2-3; TRBD2 agrees at 8 bases. The CDR3 runs 17 residues. Losses at the gene ends were 3 bases for V and 1 base for J; bases not matched to a gene: 9. Germline CDR1 is MNHNS and CDR2 is SASEGT. The CDR3 here is CASSDYSGGTGTDTQYF. CDR3 DNA sequence: TGTGCCAGCAGTGATTATTCGGGGGGGACTGGCACAGATACGCAGTATTTT.

This sequence joins TRBV18 and TRBJ1-1; TRBD1 is a possible D gene (5 bases). The germline V gene encodes CDR1 KGHSH and CDR2 LQKENI. V lost 3 bases, J lost 1 base, and 9 bases lay in between. CDR3 length equals 14 residues. The chain's CDR3 is CASSPARANTEAFF. CDR3 nucleotide sequence: TGTGCCAGCTCACCTGCCAGGGCGAACACTGAAGCTTTCTTT.

This chain joins TRBV5-6 and TRBJ1-1; 11 bases are shared with TRBD1. After removal of 0 bases from V and 4 bases from J, the junction contained 11 bases not matched to a gene. This CDR3 has 18 residues. Germline V gene data show CDR1 as SGHDT and CDR2 as YYEEEE. The CDR3: CASSLAVGTGGRGTEAFF. The CDR3 DNA follows: TGTGCCAGCAGCTTGGCCGTCGGGACAGGGGGAAGGGGCACTGAAGCTTTCTTT. The complete variable domain, with remaining parts taken from reference TRBV5-6 and TRBJ1-1, reads DAGVTQSPTHLIKTRGQQVTLRCSPKSGHDTVSWYQQALGQGPQFIFQYYEEEERQRGNFPDRFSGHQFPNYSSELNVNALLLGDSALYLCASSLAVGTGGRGTEAFFGQGTRLTVV.

The V call is TRBV5-4, the J call TRBJ1-2, with 7 bases lining up with TRBD1. The ends lost 2 bases at V and 7 bases at J; junction bases unmatched: 8. Germline V gives CDR1 SGHNT, CDR2 YYREEE (reference sequence). The CDR3 loop spans 14 amino acids. The CDR3 DNA reads TGTGCCAGCAGCTTCCCGCCCCAGGGGGGTGGCTACACCTTC. Protein product: CASSFPPQGGGYTF.

The chain is built from TRBV12-5 and TRBJ1-5; tentatively, D is TRBD1 (6 bases). CDR1 and CDR2 from the germline V gene are LGHNT and FRNRAP. The CDR3 is 14 amino acids. The germline V and J ends were trimmed by 0 bases and 7 bases, with 10 bases remaining between them. The CDR3 sequence is CASGLVRGRQPQHF. The CDR3, as DNA: TGTGCTAGTGGTTTGGTACGGGGGCGCCAGCCCCAGCATTTT.

V usage is TRBV7-9 and J usage is TRBJ2-2; D perhaps matches TRBD2 (6 bases). Trimming pared 5 bases from V and 5 bases from J, leaving 12 bases between. The CDR3 consists of 14 residues. Germline V gene lookup returns CDR1 SEHNR and CDR2 FQNEAQ (reference sequence). The CDR3 region has the DNA TGTGCCAGCAGCCCCGGGGGTCCTACCGGGGAGCTGTTTTTT. Amino acid sequence: CASSPGGPTGELFF. The whole variable domain, remainder taken from reference TRBV7-9 and TRBJ2-2, is DTGVSQNPRHKITKRGQNVTFRCDPISEHNRLYWYRQTLGQGPEFLTYFQNEAQLEKSRLLSDRFSAERPKGSFSTLEIQRTEQGDSAMYLCASSPGGPTGELFFGEGSRLTVL.

The J gene is TRBJ1-4, the V gene TRBV15; D might be TRBD1 (6 bases). This CDR3 region has 14 residues. Germline V gene data show CDR1 as LNHNV and CDR2 as YYDKDF (reference sequence). V was trimmed by 6 bases and J by 7 bases, leaving 15 bases between them. CDR3 DNA: TGTGCCACCAGGGGAGGGGGGGCTGGTGAAAAACTGTTTTTT. Its protein product is CATRGGGAGEKLFF.

The chain has TRBV5-6 and TRBJ1-1, with TRBD1 matching 8 bases. Germline V gene lookup returns CDR1 SGHDT and CDR2 YYEEEE. There are 15 residues in the CDR3. Losses at the gene ends were 4 bases for V and 1 base for J; bases not matched to a gene: 6. The CDR3 loop is CASSGRDRSNTEAFF. The DNA of the CDR3 is TGTGCCAGCAGCGGGAGGGACAGGTCGAACACTGAAGCTTTCTTT.

The chain recombines TRBV10-3 with TRBJ2-7; D not certain. The CDR3 contains 14 residues. Germline V gene data show CDR1 as ENHRY and CDR2 as SYGVKD. Trimming stripped 10 bases from V and 2 bases from J, with 18 bases between. The CDR3 nucleotides are TGTGCCACGTTAGAGTTTCGAGCCCCCTACGAGCAGTACTTC. Encoded protein: CATLEFRAPYEQYF.

The rearrangement joins TRBV10-3 to TRBJ1-1, with 9 bases fitting TRBD1. Germline CDR1 reads ENHRY; CDR2 reads SYGVKD. The CDR3 is 14 amino acids. V dropped 7 bases and J dropped 3; count of bases not matched to a gene: 6. The CDR3 loop is CAINGQGKDTEAFF. The CDR3 bases are TGTGCCATCAATGGACAGGGGAAGGACACTGAAGCTTTCTTT.

The chain carries TRBV19 and TRBJ1-5, with TRBD1 identical over 8 bases. The CDR3 covers 13 residues. Germline CDR1 LNHDA, CDR2 SQIVND (reference sequence). V shed 8 bases, J shed 8 bases, and the junction held 8 bases outside the gene matches. This CDR3 reads CASRDRGSEPQHF. As DNA, the CDR3 is TGTGCCAGTCGCGACAGGGGAAGTGAGCCCCAGCATTTT.

This clone was found once. The rearrangement links TRBV7-2 to TRBJ2-1, with D perhaps TRBD1 (5 bases). This CDR3 is 13 amino acids long. V was shortened by 7 bases and J by 5 bases, with 12 bases between the two germline ends. The V gene's germline CDR1 is SGHTA and CDR2 FQGNSA. The CDR3 region has the DNA TGTGCCAGCACCTTGTGGACACACAATGAGCAGTTCTTC. Translated: CASTLWTHNEQFF.